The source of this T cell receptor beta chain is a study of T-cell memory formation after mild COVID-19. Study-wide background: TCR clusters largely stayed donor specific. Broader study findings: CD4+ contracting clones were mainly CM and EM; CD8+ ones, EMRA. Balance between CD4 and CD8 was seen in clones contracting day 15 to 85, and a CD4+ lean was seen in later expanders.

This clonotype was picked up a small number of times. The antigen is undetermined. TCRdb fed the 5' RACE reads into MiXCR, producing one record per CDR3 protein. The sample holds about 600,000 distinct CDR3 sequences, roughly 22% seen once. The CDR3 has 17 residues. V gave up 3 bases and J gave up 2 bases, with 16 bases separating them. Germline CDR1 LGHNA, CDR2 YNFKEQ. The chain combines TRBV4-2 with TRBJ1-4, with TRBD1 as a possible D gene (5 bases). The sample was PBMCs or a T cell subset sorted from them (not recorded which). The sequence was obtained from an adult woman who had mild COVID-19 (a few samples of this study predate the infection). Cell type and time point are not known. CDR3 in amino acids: CASSQLHQTETNEKLFF. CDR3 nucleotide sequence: TGTGCCAGCAGCCAGTTACACCAGACAGAGACTAATGAAAAACTGTTTTTT.